Listed below are T cell receptor beta chains from one sample, sequenced in a study of blood T cell repertoires in COVID-19. The table came from immunoSEQ multiplex PCR; TCRdb's copy has only in-frame clones and leaves some out. This table holds roughly 480,000 clones, 89% found once. Material for sequencing was peripheral blood. These receptors all stem from a man aged 18-30 years with COVID-19, enrolled during active disease. The CDR3 runs from the conserved cysteine through the conserved F or W. The order of the fields is D gene, J gene, V gene, clone size, CDR3 protein, CDR3 DNA. A D gene is named only where the DNA matches it firmly. Clone size is not always given. Where it is, it says once, few, many or a class for expanded clones.

>TRBD2|TRBJ2-7|TRBV7-6|.
CASSLAGGPVYEQYF
TGTGCCAGCAGCCTAGCGGGAGGGCCGGTCTACGAGCAGTACTTC
>TRBD2|TRBJ2-1|TRBV4-2|.
CASSQDRGTSIYNEQFF
TGTGCCAGCAGCCAAGATCGGGGGACTAGCATCTACAATGAGCAGTTCTTC
>.|TRBJ2-4|TRBV28|once
CASSLRDLAKNIQYF
TGTGCCAGCAGTTTGAGGGATCTAGCCAAAAACATTCAGTACTTC
>TRBD2|TRBJ2-1|TRBV19|.
CASSIESSGRLNEQFF
TGTGCCAGTAGTATAGAGTCTAGCGGGAGGCTGAATGAGCAGTTCTTC
>.|TRBJ2-7|TRBV12-3/TRBV12-4|.
CASSLSGGYEQYF
TGTGCCAGCAGTTTAAGTGGGGGGTACGAGCAGTACTTC
>TRBD1|TRBJ2-3|TRBV24-1|once
CATSETGDGFTDTQYF
TGTGCCACCAGTGAAACAGGGGATGGGTTCACAGATACGCAGTATTTT
>TRBD2|TRBJ2-1|TRBV6-5|.
CASRSSGEQFF
TGTGCCAGCAGATCTAGCGGCGAGCAGTTCTTC
>TRBD1|TRBJ2-2|TRBV3-1/TRBV3-2|.
CASSQGQGWAGELFF
TGTGCCAGCAGCCAAGGACAGGGCTGGGCCGGGGAGCTGTTTTTT
>TRBD1|TRBJ2-7|TRBV6-5|.
CASSWDRELYEQYF
TGTGCCAGCAGTTGGGACAGGGAGCTCTACGAGCAGTACTTC
>.|TRBJ1-5|TRBV7-8|.
CASSLSRGSNFRNQPQHF
TGTGCCAGCAGCCTTAGCCGGGGTTCCAACTTCAGGAATCAGCCCCAGCATTTT
>TRBD2|TRBJ2-5|TRBV2|.
CASSENQRGMLKETQYF
TGTGCCAGCAGTGAAAATCAGCGGGGAATGCTGAAAGAGACCCAGTACTTC
>TRBD2|TRBJ2-2|TRBV4-2|.
CASSQEALAGGRTGELFF
TGTGCCAGCAGCCAGGAGGCACTAGCGGGAGGGCGAACCGGGGAGCTGTTTTTT
>.|TRBJ2-3|TRBV6-1|.
CASSEGTTDTQYF
TGTGCCAGCAGTGAGGGGACAACAGATACGCAGTATTTT
>TRBD1|TRBJ2-1|TRBV11-2|.
CASSPGQGDEQFF
TGTGCCAGCAGCCCGGGACAGGGGGATGAGCAGTTCTTC
>.|TRBJ1-5|TRBV23-1|.
CASSQARKDGGGGQHF
TGCGCCAGCAGTCAAGCAAGGAAGGACGGGGGAGGGGGACAGCATTTT
>.|TRBJ1-4|TRBV6-5|.
CASRAVGNEKLFF
TGTGCCAGCAGAGCGGTTGGTAATGAAAAACTGTTTTTT
>.|TRBJ2-7|TRBV5-1|.
CASSTDPGYEQYF
TGCGCCAGCAGCACTGATCCGGGATACGAGCAGTACTTC
>.|TRBJ1-2|TRBV4-1|few
CASSHLGRNYGYTF
TGCGCCAGCAGCCATCTGGGCAGAAACTATGGCTACACCTTC
>TRBD2|TRBJ2-1|TRBV30|.
CAWRGLAGPSSYNEQFF
TGTGCCTGGAGGGGACTAGCGGGCCCCAGCTCCTACAATGAGCAGTTCTTC
>TRBD2|TRBJ2-3|TRBV5-1|.
CASSLVASGHTDTQYF
TGCGCCAGCAGCTTGGTGGCTAGCGGACACACAGATACGCAGTATTTT
>TRBD2|TRBJ2-7|TRBV30|.
CASRRLAGGLYEQYF
TGTGCCTCTAGGCGACTAGCGGGAGGATTATACGAGCAGTACTTC
>TRBD2|TRBJ2-2|TRBV9|.
CASSPSGGAVIGELFF
TGTGCCAGCAGCCCTAGCGGGGGGGCCGTCATCGGGGAGCTGTTTTTT
>.|TRBJ1-5|TRBV3-1/TRBV3-2|.
CASSHQGDQPQHF
TGTGCCAGCAGCCACCAAGGGGATCAGCCCCAGCATTTT
>.|TRBJ2-1|TRBV19|.
CASSMGLTSSEQFF
TGTGCCAGTAGTATGGGCCTCACTAGCAGCGAGCAGTTCTTC
>.|TRBJ2-7|TRBV19|few
CASSSGTHYEQYF
TGTGCCAGTAGTTCCGGGACACACTACGAGCAGTACTTC